Here is one T cell receptor (beta chain) with its context. This entry belongs to a study of human T cells and chemical hapten exposure. TCRdb re-analysed the RACE reads in MiXCR, keeping a single row per CDR3 protein. The sample carries 150,000 to 200,000 distinct CDR3 sequences, 20% to 25% recorded once. Trimming removed 4 bases at V and 0 bases at J, with 8 bases between. Germline loops: CDR1 SGHDT, CDR2 YYEEEE. This CDR3 is built from 14 residues. Noted time point: patch test 1, 2 weeks after DPC sensitization. Sample treatment: therapeutic diphenylcyclopropenone sensitization with weekly scalp DPC. People who gave samples had alopecia, were 18 to 70 years old, and were suitable for DPC. Total RNA was extracted from unfractionated whole blood.

V is TRBV5-6 and J is TRBJ1-5; possible D gene TRBD1, 5 bases. Sequenced material: whole blood, taken in connection with sensitization to the hapten diphenylcyclopropenone (DPC). This TCR came from a woman in her forties or fifties with alopecia areata. Some clones in this sample may be carry-over from other donors' samples. CDR3 nucleotide sequence: TGTGCCAGCAGCCGCGGGGCTAGCAATCAGCCCCAGCATTTT. This encodes CASSRGASNQPQHF. Supplemented by reference TRBV5-6 and TRBJ1-5, the full variable domain reads DAGVTQSPTHLIKTRGQQVTLRCSPKSGHDTVSWYQQALGQGPQFIFQYYEEEERQRGNFPDRFSGHQFPNYSSELNVNALLLGDSALYLCASSRGASNQPQHFGDGTRLSIL.